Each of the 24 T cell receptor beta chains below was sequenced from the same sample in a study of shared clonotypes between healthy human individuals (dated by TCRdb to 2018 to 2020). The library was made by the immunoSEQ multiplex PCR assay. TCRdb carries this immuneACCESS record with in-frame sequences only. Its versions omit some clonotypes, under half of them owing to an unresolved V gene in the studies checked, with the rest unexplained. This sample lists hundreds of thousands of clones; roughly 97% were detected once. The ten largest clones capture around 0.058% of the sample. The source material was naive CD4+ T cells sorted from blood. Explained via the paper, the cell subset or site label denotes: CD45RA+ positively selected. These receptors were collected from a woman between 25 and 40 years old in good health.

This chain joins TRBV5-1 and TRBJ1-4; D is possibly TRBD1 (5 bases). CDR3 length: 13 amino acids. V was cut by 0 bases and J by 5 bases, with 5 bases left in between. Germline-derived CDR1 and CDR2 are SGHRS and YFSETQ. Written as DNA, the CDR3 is TGCGCCAGCAGCTTGGGACAGAATGAAAAACTGTTTTTT. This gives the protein CASSLGQNEKLFF.

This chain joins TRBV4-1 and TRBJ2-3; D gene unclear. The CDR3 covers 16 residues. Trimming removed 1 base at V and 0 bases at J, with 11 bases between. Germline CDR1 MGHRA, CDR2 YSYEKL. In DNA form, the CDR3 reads TGCGCCAGCAGCCAAGCCCCTATGATAAGCACAGATACGCAGTATTTT. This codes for CASSQAPMISTDTQYF.

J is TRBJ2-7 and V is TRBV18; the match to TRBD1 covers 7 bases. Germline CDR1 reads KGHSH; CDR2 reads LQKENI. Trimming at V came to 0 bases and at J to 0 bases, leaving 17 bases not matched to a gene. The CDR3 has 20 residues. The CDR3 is CASSPPRGVNVAGGSYEQYF. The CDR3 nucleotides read TGTGCCAGCTCACCACCTCGAGGGGTCAATGTGGCAGGGGGCTCCTACGAGCAGTACTTC.

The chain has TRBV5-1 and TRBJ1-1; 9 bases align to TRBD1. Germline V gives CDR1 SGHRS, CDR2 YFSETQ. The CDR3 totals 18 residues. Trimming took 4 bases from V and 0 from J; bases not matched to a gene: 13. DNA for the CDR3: TGCGCCAGCAGCCAAAAAAGGGGGGACAGGGAGATGAACACTGAAGCTTTCTTT. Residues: CASSQKRGDREMNTEAFF.

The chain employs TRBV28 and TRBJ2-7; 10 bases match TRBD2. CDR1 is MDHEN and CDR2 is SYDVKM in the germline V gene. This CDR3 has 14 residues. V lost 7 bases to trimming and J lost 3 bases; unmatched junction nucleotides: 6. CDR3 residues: CASTLTSGLYEQYF. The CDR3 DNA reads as TGTGCCAGCACCCTGACTAGCGGGCTCTACGAGCAGTACTTC.

Written as DNA, the CDR3 is TGCAGCGTTCGGACAGGGAAGGGAGAGACCCAGTACTTC. The encoded protein is CSVRTGKGETQYF. V and J are TRBV29-1 and TRBJ2-5; 8 nucleotides match TRBD1. V was clipped by 5 bases and J by 4 bases; unmatched bases: 6. The length of the CDR3 is 13 residues. CDR1 and CDR2 (germline): SQVTM, ANQGSEA.

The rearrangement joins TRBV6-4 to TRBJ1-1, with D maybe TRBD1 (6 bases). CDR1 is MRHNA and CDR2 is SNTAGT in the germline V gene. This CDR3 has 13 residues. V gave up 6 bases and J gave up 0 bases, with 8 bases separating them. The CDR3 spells CASRGQLNTEAFF. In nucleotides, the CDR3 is TGTGCCAGCAGAGGACAGTTGAACACTGAAGCTTTCTTT.

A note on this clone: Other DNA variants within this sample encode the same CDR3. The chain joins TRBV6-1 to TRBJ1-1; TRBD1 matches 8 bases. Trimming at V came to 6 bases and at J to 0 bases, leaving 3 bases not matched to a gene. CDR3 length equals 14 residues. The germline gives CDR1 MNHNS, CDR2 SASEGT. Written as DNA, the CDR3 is TGTGCCAGCAGAAGACAGGGGTTGAACACTGAAGCTTTCTTT. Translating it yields CASRRQGLNTEAFF.

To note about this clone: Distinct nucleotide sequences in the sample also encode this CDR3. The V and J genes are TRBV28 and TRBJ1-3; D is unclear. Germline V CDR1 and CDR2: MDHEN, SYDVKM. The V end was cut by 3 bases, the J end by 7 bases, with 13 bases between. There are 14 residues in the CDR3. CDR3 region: CASSLGGAGNTIYF. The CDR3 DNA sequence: TGTGCCAGCAGTTTGGGCGGAGCCGGCAACACCATATATTTT.

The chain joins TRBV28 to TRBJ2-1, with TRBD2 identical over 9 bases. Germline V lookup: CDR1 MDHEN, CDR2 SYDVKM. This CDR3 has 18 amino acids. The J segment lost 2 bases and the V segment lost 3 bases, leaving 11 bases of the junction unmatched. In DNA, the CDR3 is TGTGCCAGCAGTTTGTTTCTGCGGGAGGGGGGGCCCTACAATGAGCAGTTCTTC. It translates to CASSLFLREGGPYNEQFF. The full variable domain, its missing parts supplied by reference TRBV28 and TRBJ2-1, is DVKVTQSSRYLVKRTGEKVFLECVQDMDHENMFWYRQDPGLGLRLIYFSYDVKMKEKGDIPEGYSVSREKKERFSLILESASTNQTSMYLCASSLFLREGGPYNEQFFGPGTRLTVL.

In DNA form, the CDR3 reads TGTGCCAGCAGTTCTAGCACTAGCGGGAGACAAGAGACCCAGTACTTC. Translated, it gives CASSSSTSGRQETQYF. V is TRBV6-5 and J is TRBJ2-5; 11 nucleotides align to TRBD2. The ends lost 4 bases at V and 2 bases at J; junction bases unmatched: 6. Germline V gene data show CDR1 as MNHEY and CDR2 as SVGAGI. The CDR3 runs 16 residues.

CDR3 sequence: CASREGPTNEKLFF. In DNA form, the CDR3 reads TGTGCCAGCAGAGAGGGGCCAACTAATGAAAAACTGTTTTTT. The chain recombines TRBV6-6 with TRBJ1-4; TRBD1 might be the D (5 bases). This CDR3 comprises 14 residues. V lost 6 bases and J lost 0, with 8 bases in between. Germline V lookup: CDR1 MNHNY, CDR2 SVGAGI (reference sequence).

CDR3 loop: CASSLAPTEAFF. CDR3 sequence (DNA): TGTGCCAGCAGTTTGGCGCCCACTGAAGCTTTCTTT. V usage is TRBV28 and J usage is TRBJ1-1, with D unclear. V shed 3 bases and J shed 4 bases, with 6 bases lying between them. This CDR3 comprises 12 residues. Germline CDR1 is MDHEN and CDR2 is SYDVKM. The full variable domain, rest sourced from reference TRBV28 and TRBJ1-1, is DVKVTQSSRYLVKRTGEKVFLECVQDMDHENMFWYRQDPGLGLRLIYFSYDVKMKEKGDIPEGYSVSREKKERFSLILESASTNQTSMYLCASSLAPTEAFFGQGTRLTVV.

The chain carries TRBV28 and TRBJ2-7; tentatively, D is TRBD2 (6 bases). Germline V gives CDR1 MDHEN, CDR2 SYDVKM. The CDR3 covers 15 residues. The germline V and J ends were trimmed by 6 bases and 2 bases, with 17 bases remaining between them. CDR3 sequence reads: CASSTEGGAAYEQYF. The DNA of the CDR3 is TGTGCCAGCAGCACTGAGGGAGGTGCAGCCTACGAGCAGTACTTC.

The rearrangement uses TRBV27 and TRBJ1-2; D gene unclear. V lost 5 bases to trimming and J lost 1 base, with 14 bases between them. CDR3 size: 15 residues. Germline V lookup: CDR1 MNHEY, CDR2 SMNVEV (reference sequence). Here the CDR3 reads CASSNYRNLNYGYTF. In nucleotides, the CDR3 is TGTGCCAGCAGTAATTACAGAAATCTTAACTATGGCTACACCTTC.

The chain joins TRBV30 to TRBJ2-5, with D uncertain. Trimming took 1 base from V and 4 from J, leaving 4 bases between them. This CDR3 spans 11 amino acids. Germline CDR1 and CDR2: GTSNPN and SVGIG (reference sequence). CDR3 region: CAWSERETQYF. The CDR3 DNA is TGTGCCTGGAGTGAACGAGAGACCCAGTACTTC. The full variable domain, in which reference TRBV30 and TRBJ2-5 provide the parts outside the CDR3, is SQTIHQWPATLVQPVGSPLSLECTVEGTSNPNLYWYRQAAGRGLQLLFYSVGIGQISSEVPQNLSASRPQDRQFILSSKKLLLSDSGFYLCAWSERETQYFGPGTRLLVL.

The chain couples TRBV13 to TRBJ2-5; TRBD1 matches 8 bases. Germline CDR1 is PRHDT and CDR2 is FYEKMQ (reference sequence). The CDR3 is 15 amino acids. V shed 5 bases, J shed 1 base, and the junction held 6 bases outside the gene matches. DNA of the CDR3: TGTGCCAGCAGCGGTCGGACAGGGCGCCAAGAGACCCAGTACTTC. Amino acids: CASSGRTGRQETQYF. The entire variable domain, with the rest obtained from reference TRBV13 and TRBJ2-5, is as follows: AAGVIQSPRHLIKEKRETATLKCYPIPRHDTVYWYQQGPGQDPQFLISFYEKMQSDKGSIPDRFSAQQFSDYHSELNMSSLELGDSALYFCASSGRTGRQETQYFGPGTRLLVL.

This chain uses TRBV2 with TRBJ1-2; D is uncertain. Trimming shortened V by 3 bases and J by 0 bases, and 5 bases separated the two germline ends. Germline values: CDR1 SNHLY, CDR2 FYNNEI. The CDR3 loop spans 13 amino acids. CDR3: CASSDYSNYGYTF. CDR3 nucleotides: TGTGCCAGCAGTGATTATTCTAACTATGGCTACACCTTC.

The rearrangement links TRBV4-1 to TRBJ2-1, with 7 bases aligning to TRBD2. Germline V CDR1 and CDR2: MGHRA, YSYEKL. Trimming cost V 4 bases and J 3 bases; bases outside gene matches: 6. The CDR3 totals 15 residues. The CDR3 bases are TGCGCCAGCAGCCGTGGACTAGTGGGCTACAATGAGCAGTTCTTC. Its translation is CASSRGLVGYNEQFF.

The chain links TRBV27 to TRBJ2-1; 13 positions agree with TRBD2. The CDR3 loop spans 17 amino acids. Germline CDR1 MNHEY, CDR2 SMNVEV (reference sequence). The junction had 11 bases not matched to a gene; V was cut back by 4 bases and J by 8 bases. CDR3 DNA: TGTGCCAGCAGTTCCACCTCCGGGACTAGCGGGATCTATGAGCAGTTCTTC. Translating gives CASSSTSGTSGIYEQFF.

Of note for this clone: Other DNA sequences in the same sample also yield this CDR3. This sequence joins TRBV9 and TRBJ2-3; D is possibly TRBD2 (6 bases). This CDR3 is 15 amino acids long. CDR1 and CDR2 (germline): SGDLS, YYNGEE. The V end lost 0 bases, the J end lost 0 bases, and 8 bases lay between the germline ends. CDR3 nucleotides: TGTGCCAGCAGCGTAGTTGCGGGGAGCACAGATACGCAGTATTTT. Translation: CASSVVAGSTDTQYF.

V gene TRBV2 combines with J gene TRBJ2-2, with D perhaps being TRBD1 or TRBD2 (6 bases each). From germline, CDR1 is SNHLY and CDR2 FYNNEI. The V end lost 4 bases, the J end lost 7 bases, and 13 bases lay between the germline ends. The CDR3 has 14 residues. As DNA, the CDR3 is TGTGCCAGCAGTGCACTCGAGGGGGGCGGGGAGCTGTTTTTT. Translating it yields CASSALEGGGELFF.

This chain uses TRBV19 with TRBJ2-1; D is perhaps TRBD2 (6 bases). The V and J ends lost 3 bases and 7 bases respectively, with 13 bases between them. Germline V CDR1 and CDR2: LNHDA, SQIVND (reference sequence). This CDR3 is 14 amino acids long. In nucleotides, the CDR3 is TGTGCCAGTAGTATCGACGGGACTTTTAATGAGCAGTTCTTC. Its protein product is CASSIDGTFNEQFF. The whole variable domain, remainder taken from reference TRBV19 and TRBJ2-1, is DGGITQSPKYLFRKEGQNVTLSCEQNLNHDAMYWYRQDPGQGLRLIYYSQIVNDFQKGDIAEGYSVSREKKESFPLTVTSAQKNPTAFYLCASSIDGTFNEQFFGPGTRLTVL.

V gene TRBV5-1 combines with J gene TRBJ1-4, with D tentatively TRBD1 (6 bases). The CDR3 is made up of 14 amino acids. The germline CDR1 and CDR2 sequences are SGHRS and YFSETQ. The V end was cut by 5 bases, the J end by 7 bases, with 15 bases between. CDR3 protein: CASRQGRAAEKLFF. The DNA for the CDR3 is TGCGCCAGCAGACAGGGAAGAGCGGCTGAAAAACTGTTTTTT.